The source of this T cell receptor (beta chain) is a study of blood T cell repertoires in COVID-19. With 2 bases removed from V and 5 bases from J, the gap between germline ends came to 7 bases. The germline CDR1 and CDR2 sequences are SGHVS and FQNEAQ. The CDR3 spans 13 residues. Data came from immunoSEQ multiplex PCR; TCRdb stores just in-frame clones and leaves some out. The sample records about 73,000 clones, roughly four fifths being singletons. The J gene is TRBJ2-4, the V gene TRBV7-8; D is unresolved. The TCR originated in a woman between 65 and 79 years old with acute or convalescent COVID-19. The sequenced material came from peripheral blood. CDR3 sequence (DNA): TGTGCCAGCAGCTTAACTTCCCAAAACATTCAGTACTTC. Its protein product is CASSLTSQNIQYF.